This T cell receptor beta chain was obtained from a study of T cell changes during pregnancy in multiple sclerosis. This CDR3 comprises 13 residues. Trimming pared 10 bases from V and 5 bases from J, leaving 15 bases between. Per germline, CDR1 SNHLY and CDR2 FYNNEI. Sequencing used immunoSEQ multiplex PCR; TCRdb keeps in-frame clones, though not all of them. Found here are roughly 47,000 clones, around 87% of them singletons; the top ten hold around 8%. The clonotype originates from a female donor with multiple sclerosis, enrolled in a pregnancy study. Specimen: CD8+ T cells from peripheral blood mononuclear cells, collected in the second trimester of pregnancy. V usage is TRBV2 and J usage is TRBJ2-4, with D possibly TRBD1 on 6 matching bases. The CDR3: CANIVRGENIQYF. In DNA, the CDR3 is TGTGCCAACATCGTCAGGGGCGAAAACATTCAGTACTTC. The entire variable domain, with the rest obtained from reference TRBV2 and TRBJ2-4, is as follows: EPEVTQTPSHQVTQMGQEVILRCVPISNHLYFYWYRQILGQKVEFLVSFYNNEISEKSEIFDDQFSVERPDGSNFTLKIRSTKLEDSAMYFCANIVRGENIQYFGAGTRLSVL.